Sequencing of this T cell receptor beta chain was carried out in a study of blood T cell repertoires in COVID-19. Study background: COVID-19 samples collected from the United States, Italy and Spain covered acute and convalescent phases. From T cells, B-cell-depleted T cells, or PBMCs came the material, which was cDNA or gDNA.

Per the study methods: For nucleated cells, counts were estimated from reference gene primer amplification. TCRdb's copy holds only in-frame clones and misses some; the assay was immunoSEQ multiplex PCR. D and trimming come from the DNA, and the V and J calls and clone size come from that table. The data contain fewer than 200,000 clones, 75% to 80% of them seen just once; the ten biggest clones take up around 24%. The CDR3 is 16 amino acids. Germline-derived CDR1 and CDR2 are SGHRS and YFSETQ. The J segment lost 2 bases and the V segment lost 0 bases, leaving 7 bases of the junction unmatched. This clone has only a few counts.

The receptor comes from a woman between 65 and 79 years old with acute or convalescent COVID-19. Material for sequencing was peripheral blood. The V gene is TRBV5-1, the J gene TRBJ2-5; 7 nucleotides agree with TRBD2. DNA for the CDR3: TGCGCCAGCAGCTTGGGGCCTAGCGGCATACAAGAGACCCAGTACTTC. It specifies CASSLGPSGIQETQYF.